These T cell receptor beta chains were read from a single sample in a study of cytomegalovirus exposure and HLA in healthy donors. Libraries were prepared by immunoSEQ multiplex PCR; TCRdb keeps only in-frame clonotypes and omits some of them. Found here are 91,000 or so clones; the top ten clones hold about 3.4%. Sequenced input: PBMCs. Receptors originate from a woman under 40 in good health and CMV-seronegative. Both conserved end residues are part of each CDR3. A D gene is named only where the DNA matches it firmly. Clone size, where shown, is once, few, many, or a class for clones that have expanded.

size | J | V | D | CDR3 | DNA
. | TRBJ1-1 | TRBV18 | . | CASSPPGSLRDTEAFF | TGTGCCAGCTCACCACCGGGAAGTCTGAGGGACACTGAAGCTTTCTTT
. | TRBJ1-1 | TRBV5-1 | . | CASSRQTEAGVNTEAFF | TGCGCCAGCAGCCGGCAGACGGAGGCCGGGGTGAACACTGAAGCTTTCTTT
. | TRBJ2-7 | TRBV28 | TRBD1 | CASSTRQGQSVTYEQYF | TGTGCCAGCAGTACCCGACAGGGGCAGTCTGTAACCTACGAGCAGTACTTC
. | TRBJ2-5 | TRBV27 | TRBD1 | CASSPGTGGGETQYF | TGTGCCAGCAGTCCAGGGACAGGGGGCGGGGAGACCCAGTACTTC
. | TRBJ1-1 | TRBV29-1 | . | CSVTVDGNTEAFF | TGCAGCGTTACAGTCGACGGTAACACTGAAGCTTTCTTT
. | TRBJ1-2 | TRBV14 | . | CASSQDPNYGYTF | TGTGCCAGCAGCCAAGACCCGAACTATGGCTACACCTTC
. | TRBJ2-7 | TRBV14 | TRBD2 | CASSPLAGTSYEQYF | TGTGCCAGCAGCCCCCTCGCGGGGACTAGCTACGAGCAGTACTTC
. | TRBJ2-5 | TRBV29-1 | TRBD1 | CSVDAGGQETQYF | TGCAGCGTTGACGCAGGGGGACAAGAGACCCAGTACTTC
. | TRBJ1-5 | TRBV28 | TRBD1 | CASSFLTGAEEPQHF | TGTGCCAGCAGTTTCCTCACAGGGGCGGAGGAGCCCCAGCATTTT
. | TRBJ2-5 | TRBV7-3 | TRBD1 | CASSLKGGQGSGTQYF | TGTGCCAGCAGCTTAAAGGGGGGACAGGGATCGGGGACCCAGTACTTC
. | TRBJ1-3 | TRBV7-8 | . | CASSLRDSSGNTIYF | TGTGCCAGCAGCTTACGGGACTCTTCTGGAAACACCATATATTTT
. | TRBJ2-2 | TRBV18 | . | CASARDLGAGELFF | TGTGCCAGCGCAAGGGACTTGGGGGCCGGGGAGCTGTTTTTT
. | TRBJ1-1 | TRBV28 | . | CASSTRTLEAFF | TGTGCCAGCAGTACACGGACACTGGAAGCTTTCTTT
. | TRBJ2-2 | TRBV7-2 | TRBD2 | CASSSDGTTHTGELFF | TGTGCCAGCAGCTCGGATGGGACTACTCACACCGGGGAGCTGTTTTTT
. | TRBJ2-3 | TRBV13 | . | CASSLTAGSHTDTQYF | TGTGCCAGCAGCCTAACCGCGGGGAGTCACACAGATACGCAGTATTTT
. | TRBJ1-4 | TRBV27 | TRBD1 | CASSLLGQGTNEKLFF | TGTGCCAGCAGTTTATTGGGACAGGGAACTAATGAAAAACTGTTTTTT
. | TRBJ1-1 | TRBV10-2 | . | CASSAGTAFF | TGCGCCAGCAGCGCGGGGACAGCTTTCTTT
. | TRBJ2-2 | TRBV27 | TRBD1 | CASSGGQGWSGELFF | TGTGCCAGCAGTGGTGGACAGGGATGGTCCGGGGAGCTGTTTTTT
. | TRBJ2-2 | TRBV2 | TRBD2 | CASRRLAINTGELFF | TGTGCCAGCCGCAGACTAGCGATTAACACCGGGGAGCTGTTTTTT
. | TRBJ1-6 | TRBV28 | . | CASSLSDSPLHF | TGTGCCAGCAGTTTAAGCGATTCACCCCTCCACTTT
. | TRBJ2-1 | TRBV5-1 | TRBD2 | CASRALTSGRLDEQFF | TGCGCCAGCAGGGCTCTTACTAGCGGGAGACTCGATGAGCAGTTCTTC
. | TRBJ1-2 | TRBV30 | TRBD1 | CAWSPQGAGYTF | TGTGCCTGGAGCCCTCAGGGGGCTGGCTACACCTTC
. | TRBJ2-3 | TRBV7-3 | . | CASSSTWRDTQYF | TGTGCCAGCAGCTCGACTTGGCGGGATACGCAGTATTTT
. | TRBJ2-3 | TRBV5-1 | TRBD2 | CASSLEAGGSTDTQYF | TGCGCCAGCAGCTTGGAAGCGGGAGGGTCCACAGATACGCAGTATTTT
. | TRBJ2-3 | TRBV19 | . | CASSWVTESTDTQYF | TGTGCCAGTAGTTGGGTGACAGAGAGCACAGATACGCAGTATTTT
. | TRBJ2-5 | TRBV6-1 | TRBD2 | CASSYGGAGETQYF | TGTGCCAGCAGCTACGGGGGGGCTGGGGAGACCCAGTACTTC
. | TRBJ2-5 | TRBV7-3 | . | CASSLYPKETQYF | TGTGCCAGCAGCCTTTACCCTAAAGAGACCCAGTACTTC
. | TRBJ2-3 | TRBV18 | . | CASSPQRAPRNTDTQYF | TGTGCCAGCTCACCCCAGAGGGCGCCTAGGAACACAGATACGCAGTATTTT
. | TRBJ2-7 | TRBV4-2 | TRBD1 | CASSQVSTGEAYEQYF | TGTGCCAGCAGCCAAGTCTCGACAGGGGAGGCCTACGAGCAGTACTTC
. | TRBJ2-5 | TRBV7-9 | TRBD2 | CASSLGLAGETQYF | TGTGCCAGCAGCTTGGGACTAGCGGGGGAGACCCAGTACTTC
. | TRBJ2-4 | TRBV6-4 | . | CASSYKAKNIQYF | TGTGCCAGCAGTTACAAAGCCAAAAACATTCAGTACTTC
. | TRBJ2-1 | TRBV12-5 | . | CASGWLPQGSSYNEQFF | TGTGCTAGTGGTTGGTTACCGCAGGGGAGCTCCTACAATGAGCAGTTCTTC
. | TRBJ1-2 | TRBV28 | . | CASSAGYYGYTF | TGTGCCAGCAGTGCAGGGTACTATGGCTACACCTTC
. | TRBJ1-2 | TRBV18 | TRBD1 | CASSNGTGFYGYTF | TGTGCCAGCTCGAACGGGACAGGATTCTATGGCTACACCTTC
. | TRBJ2-5 | TRBV14 | TRBD2 | CASSLQGAGGLETQYF | TGTGCCAGCAGCCTCCAAGGAGCGGGGGGACTAGAGACCCAGTACTTC
. | TRBJ1-2 | TRBV5-6 | . | CASSLMADRYGYTF | TGTGCCAGCAGCTTGATGGCAGATCGTTATGGCTACACCTTC
medium-sized | TRBJ2-3 | TRBV6-4 | . | CASSAEGTTDTQYF | TGTGCCAGCAGTGCAGAGGGAACCACAGATACGCAGTATTTT
. | TRBJ2-6 | TRBV10-3 | . | CAISKGAGANVLTF | TGTGCCATCAGTAAGGGAGCTGGGGCCAACGTCCTGACTTTC
. | TRBJ2-7 | TRBV28 | TRBD2 | CASSQRGGLTYEQYF | TGTGCCAGCTCCCAGCGGGGGGGGCTTACATACGAGCAGTACTTC
. | TRBJ2-7 | TRBV6-6 | TRBD1 | CASIRGTGSSYEQYF | TGTGCCAGCATACGTGGGACAGGTAGCTCCTACGAGCAGTACTTC
. | TRBJ2-3 | TRBV18 | . | CASSETRVPSTDTQYF | TGTGCCAGCTCAGAAACGCGGGTGCCTAGCACAGATACGCAGTATTTT
. | TRBJ1-6 | TRBV5-5 | . | CASSFLDTESSPLHF | TGTGCCAGCAGCTTTTTGGACACGGAGAGTTCACCCCTCCACTTT
. | TRBJ1-4 | TRBV5-5 | . | CASSLVRGEEKLFF | TGTGCCAGCAGCTTGGTACGGGGGGAGGAAAAACTGTTTTTT
. | TRBJ1-2 | TRBV5-8 | TRBD1 | CASSPGGTGGYYGYTF | TGTGCCAGCAGCCCAGGGGGGACAGGGGGCTACTATGGCTACACCTTC
. | TRBJ1-2 | TRBV18 | . | CASSPEARYGYTF | TGTGCCAGCTCACCTGAGGCCCGCTATGGCTACACCTTC
. | TRBJ1-4 | TRBV18 | . | CASSPRVEKLFF | TGTGCCAGCTCACCACGAGTTGAAAAACTGTTTTTT
. | TRBJ1-2 | TRBV9 | TRBD1 | CASSANRGPKDYGYTF | TGTGCCAGCAGCGCCAACAGGGGCCCTAAGGACTATGGCTACACCTTC
. | TRBJ2-2 | TRBV27 | TRBD1 | CASGTGPTGELFF | TGTGCCAGCGGGACAGGGCCCACCGGGGAGCTGTTTTTT
. | TRBJ2-3 | TRBV29-1 | . | CSVDRGRLGTDTQYF | TGCAGCGTTGATCGCGGGCGATTAGGCACAGATACGCAGTATTTT
. | TRBJ2-3 | TRBV14 | . | CASTPRLDDTQYF | TGTGCCAGCACTCCAAGGCTAGATGATACGCAGTATTTT
. | TRBJ1-3 | TRBV5-4 | . | CASSLGLGNTIYF | TGTGCCAGCAGCTTGGGACTTGGAAACACCATATATTTT
. | TRBJ1-1 | TRBV7-9 | . | CASSRQNTEAFF | TGTGCCAGCAGCCGACAGAACACTGAAGCTTTCTTT
. | TRBJ1-1 | TRBV28 | TRBD1 | CASSSGQGGSEAFF | TGTGCCAGCAGTTCGGGACAGGGAGGGTCTGAAGCTTTCTTT
. | TRBJ1-5 | TRBV2 | . | CASRETDSNQPQHF | TGTGCCAGCAGGGAGACAGATTCAAATCAGCCCCAGCATTTT
. | TRBJ1-1 | TRBV9 | . | CASSPHSGVSTEAFF | TGTGCCAGCAGCCCTCACAGCGGCGTAAGCACTGAAGCTTTCTTT
. | TRBJ2-1 | TRBV6-5 | . | CASREIQYNEQFF | TGTGCCAGCAGGGAAATACAGTACAATGAGCAGTTCTTC
. | TRBJ2-2 | TRBV5-1 | . | CASSWVEPGELFF | TGCGCCAGCAGCTGGGTGGAGCCCGGGGAGCTGTTTTTT
. | TRBJ2-7 | TRBV7-2 | TRBD2 | CASSLRLYVRLADYEQYF | TGTGCCAGCAGCTTAAGGTTGTACGTCCGACTAGCGGATTACGAGCAGTACTTC
. | TRBJ2-2 | TRBV29-1 | TRBD2 | CSVGGGRDAGELFF | TGCAGCGTTGGGGGGGGGAGGGACGCCGGGGAGCTGTTTTTT